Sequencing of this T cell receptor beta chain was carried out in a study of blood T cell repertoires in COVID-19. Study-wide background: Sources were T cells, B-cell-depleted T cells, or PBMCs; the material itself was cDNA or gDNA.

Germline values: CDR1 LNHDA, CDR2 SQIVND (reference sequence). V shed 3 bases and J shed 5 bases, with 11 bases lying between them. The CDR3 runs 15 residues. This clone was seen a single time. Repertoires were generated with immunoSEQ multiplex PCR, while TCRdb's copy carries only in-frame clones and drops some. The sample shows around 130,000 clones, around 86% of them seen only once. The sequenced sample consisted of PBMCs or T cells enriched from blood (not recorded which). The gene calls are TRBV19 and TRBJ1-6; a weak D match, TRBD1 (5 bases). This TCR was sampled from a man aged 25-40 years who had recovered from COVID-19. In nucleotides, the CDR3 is TGTGCCAGTAGTATCCGGACAAGTGATAATTCACCCCTCCACTTT. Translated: CASSIRTSDNSPLHF.